This T cell receptor (beta chain) was recovered during a study of blood T cell repertoires in COVID-19. CDR1 is MNHNS and CDR2 is SASEGT in the germline V gene. The CDR3 loop spans 13 amino acids. Details on this clone: Germline is not matched at one junction end, which may reflect a read error.

Only in-frame clones appear in the TCRdb table, and some are missing; sequencing was by immunoSEQ multiplex PCR. The sample records 200,000 to 250,000 clones, about 90% being singletons. The J gene is TRBJ1-5, the V gene TRBV6-1; D is unresolved. This TCR was recovered from a woman aged 30 to 39 who had been exposed to COVID-19. The material sequenced was PBMCs or T cells enriched from blood (not recorded which). As DNA, the CDR3 is TGTGCCAGCGGTGACCGTAGCAATCAGCCCCAGCATTTT. Protein product: CASGDRSNQPQHF.